The 3 T cell receptor beta chains below come from one sample, sequenced in a study of regulatory T cells in long-lasting Graves disease. Sample time point: persistent/refractory GD, antithyroid drugs over 5 years with positive TRAb. Researchers made the TCR library from RNA that was extracted from PBMCs. Libraries of TCR beta came from iRepertoire HTBI primers plus Arm-PCR of CDR3 regions. TCRdb processed the multiplex PCR reads anew with MiXCR; each CDR3 protein has one entry. The sample records fewer than 450,000 distinct CDR3 sequences, roughly 20% being singletons. The starting material was peripheral blood mononuclear cells (PBMCs), obtained when the disease was refractory, from a patient treated with antithyroid drugs. The origin of the receptors is a female donor with Graves disease.

This clonotype showed up just a few times. V usage is TRBV3-1 and J usage is TRBJ2-2; 10 bases line up with TRBD2. The junction had 12 bases not matched to a gene; V was cut back by 6 bases and J by 5 bases. Germline assignment: CDR1 LGHDT and CDR2 YNNKEL (reference sequence). The CDR3 has 17 amino acids. CDR3 region: CASSSSGRGYTTGELFF. The CDR3 region has the DNA TGTGCCAGCAGTTCTAGCGGGAGAGGCTATACTACCGGGGAGCTGTTTTTT.

The gene calls are TRBV10-3 and TRBJ1-5; D not resolved. The CDR3 runs to 13 residues. V was trimmed by 6 bases and J by 6 bases, leaving 12 bases between them. Germline V gene lookup returns CDR1 ENHRY and CDR2 SYGVKD. DNA of the CDR3: TGTGCCATCAGGGACTTCGAAGGTCAGCCCCAGCATTTT. Translating gives CAIRDFEGQPQHF.

This clonotype was recorded many times. The genes are TRBV27 and TRBJ2-2; 9 positions agree with TRBD1. The CDR3 consists of 18 residues. Germline V gene sequence: CDR1 MNHEY, CDR2 SMNVEV (reference sequence). The J segment lost 5 bases and the V segment lost 7 bases, leaving 17 bases of the junction unmatched. The CDR3 loop is CASTDTPGQGLRTGELFF. The CDR3 nucleotides read TGTGCCAGCACAGATACACCGGGACAGGGTTTGAGGACCGGGGAGCTGTTTTTT.